The entry that follows covers one TCR beta chain sequence. Its specificity is unknown. This entry is derived from a study of cytomegalovirus exposure and HLA in healthy donors. Study context: In an earlier analysis, 95 million to 130 million unique TCR beta sequences were found from 150 million to 200 million T cells. Study observations and caveats: Several of the most significant clusters appeared linked to common viral pathogens, based on a later analysis. As immune exposure information, only CMV serostatus was available.

13 Jbeta primers and 60 Vbeta primers were used for the PCR. Assay: immunoSEQ multiplex PCR; the TCRdb copy retains only in-frame clones and omits some. The table includes approximately 140,000 clones, roughly 78% detected once. V lost 1 base to trimming and J lost 0 bases, with 11 bases between them. The germline V gene has CDR1 KGHSH and CDR2 LQKENI. The CDR3 has 16 amino acids. V and J are TRBV18 and TRBJ2-3; D unresolved. The clonotype was recovered from a man in his late teens or twenties in good health and CMV-seropositive. Sequencing was carried out using PBMCs. The CDR3 DNA is TGTGCCAGCTCACCACTTGCCAGACTTAGCACAGATACGCAGTATTTT. Translating it yields CASSPLARLSTDTQYF.